Each of the 15 T cell receptor beta chains below was sequenced from the same sample in a study of T cells in Graves' hyperthyroidism and ophthalmopathy. From RNA transcripts, TCR beta CDR3 regions were amplified. The HTBI primer set was used in a first-round RT-PCR of the TCR CDR3. Each CDR3 protein is one row after TCRdb ran MiXCR on the multiplex PCR reads. This sample has a few hundred thousand distinct CDR3 sequences, with 15% to 20% found just once. Sequencing input: blood. The receptor set was obtained from a woman under 30 with Graves' ophthalmopathy.

This clonotype has a count of ten or more. The chain is built from TRBV30 and TRBJ2-5; D possibly corresponds to TRBD1 (6 bases). The germline gives CDR1 GTSNPN, CDR2 SVGIG (reference sequence). This CDR3 is built from 14 residues. V was clipped by 1 base and J by 1 base, with 10 bases between them. The CDR3: CAWSAGHPQETQYF. CDR3 DNA sequence: TGTGCCTGGAGTGCGGGACACCCCCAAGAGACCCAGTACTTC.

The rearrangement uses TRBV19 and TRBJ1-2, with D perhaps matching TRBD1 (5 bases). The CDR3 sequence is 14 residues long. The germline gives CDR1 LNHDA, CDR2 SQIVND (reference sequence). V was clipped by 1 base and J by 6 bases, with 12 bases between them. The CDR3 region is CASSIVAGPDGYTF. CDR3 nucleotide sequence: TGTGCCAGTAGTATAGTGGCAGGGCCAGATGGCTACACCTTC.

The V call is TRBV19, the J call TRBJ1-1; 12 nucleotides agree with TRBD1. CDR1 LNHDA and CDR2 SQIVND come from the germline V gene (reference sequence). The CDR3 extends over 15 amino acids. V trimming: 8 bases; J trimming: 3 bases; junction bases outside the gene matches: 7. CDR3 sequence reads: CASGGTGGRDTEAFF. The CDR3 DNA reads TGTGCCAGTGGGGGGACAGGGGGCCGGGACACTGAAGCTTTCTTT.

The sample holds a few counts of this clonotype. In DNA, the CDR3 is TGTGCCAGCAGCCAAGTGGAGACCTATGAAGCTTTCTTT. Its translation: CASSQVETYEAFF. The chain carries TRBV4-2 and TRBJ1-1; D is uncertain. Per the germline V gene, CDR1 is LGHNA and CDR2 is YNFKEQ. This CDR3 has 13 residues. V was cut by 1 base and J by 7 bases, with 10 bases left in between.

This sequence joins TRBV7-2 and TRBJ1-1; D is unresolved. The length of the CDR3 is 15 residues. Germline V CDR1 and CDR2: SGHTA, FQGNSA. The ends were cut back, 3 bases at V and 1 base at J, with 12 bases in the middle. The CDR3 DNA reads as TGTGCCAGCAGCTTTAGCAGTGGCGGGAACACTGAAGCTTTCTTT. Translated, it gives CASSFSSGGNTEAFF.

This clonotype was found a few times. This chain joins TRBV5-6 and TRBJ2-1; TRBD1 matches at 8 bases. This CDR3 has 15 amino acids. Germline-derived CDR1 and CDR2 are SGHDT and YYEEEE. V dropped 4 bases and J dropped 2; count of bases not matched to a gene: 5. The CDR3 DNA follows: TGTGCCAGCAGCCCGGGACAGGTACCCTACAATGAGCAGTTCTTC. It translates to CASSPGQVPYNEQFF. The full variable domain, completed using reference TRBV5-6 and TRBJ2-1, is DAGVTQSPTHLIKTRGQQVTLRCSPKSGHDTVSWYQQALGQGPQFIFQYYEEEERQRGNFPDRFSGHQFPNYSSELNVNALLLGDSALYLCASSPGQVPYNEQFFGPGTRLTVL.

This clonotype turned up a few times. This sequence joins TRBV10-3 and TRBJ2-5; D unclear. The CDR3 is 12 amino acids. Germline V lookup: CDR1 ENHRY, CDR2 SYGVKD. Trimming took 5 bases from V and 2 from J, leaving 6 bases between them. The CDR3 bases are TGTGCCATCAGTTCAGAGCAAGAGACCCAGTACTTC. Its translation is CAISSEQETQYF.

This chain uses TRBV7-2 with TRBJ2-1, with 11 bases matching TRBD2. The germline gives CDR1 SGHTA, CDR2 FQGNSA. V lost 5 bases, J lost 5 bases, and 5 bases stayed unmatched. This CDR3 is 15 amino acids long. DNA of the CDR3: TGTGCCAGCAGCCCGGCGGGACTAGCGGACAATGAGCAGTTCTTC. Its protein is CASSPAGLADNEQFF.

This clonotype was picked up a small number of times. V usage is TRBV20-1 and J usage is TRBJ2-7, with D perhaps matching TRBD2 (5 bases). Trimming shortened V by 6 bases and J by 2 bases, and 14 bases separated the two germline ends. This CDR3 spans 13 amino acids. The germline CDR1 and CDR2 sequences are DFQATT and SNEGSKA (reference sequence). CDR3 in DNA: TGCAGTGCCCTTCCCAGCGGCACCTACGAGCAGTACTTC. Encoded protein: CSALPSGTYEQYF.

There are many counts of this clonotype. The chain combines TRBV3-1 with TRBJ1-4; 9 nucleotides align to TRBD1. The germline CDR1 and CDR2 sequences are LGHDT and YNNKEL (reference sequence). J lost 3 bases, V lost 1 base, and 3 bases had no gene match. The CDR3 extends over 16 amino acids. The DNA of the CDR3 is TGTGCCAGCAGCCAAGGAAGACAGGGGGCTAATGAAAAACTGTTTTTT. Translated, it gives CASSQGRQGANEKLFF.

The sample holds a few counts of this clonotype. This chain links TRBV7-9 with TRBJ1-4; 7 positions agree with TRBD1. Trimming took 1 base from V and 3 from J; bases not matched to a gene: 8. Germline V CDR1 and CDR2: SEHNR, FQNEAQ (reference sequence). The CDR3 spans 17 residues. CDR3 region: CASSLGNRGPANEKLFF. DNA of the CDR3: TGTGCCAGCAGCTTAGGTAACAGGGGACCGGCTAATGAAAAACTGTTTTTT.

The rearrangement joins TRBV14 to TRBJ1-2; 7 bases are shared with TRBD1. The germline CDR1 and CDR2 sequences are SGHDN and FVKESK. V lost 4 bases to trimming and J lost 4 bases; unmatched junction nucleotides: 6. The CDR3 runs to 14 residues. In DNA, the CDR3 is TGTGCCAGCAGCCCGACAGGGCCAATCTATGGCTACACCTTC. It is translated as CASSPTGPIYGYTF.

This clonotype was seen repeatedly, ten times or more. The rearrangement joins TRBV20-1 to TRBJ2-5; 15 nucleotides agree with TRBD2. CDR1 DFQATT and CDR2 SNEGSKA come from the germline V gene (reference sequence). After removal of 5 bases from V and 4 bases from J, the junction contained 14 bases not matched to a gene. The CDR3 sequence is 18 residues long. CDR3 protein: CSAVPGTSGGLTLETQYF. CDR3 in DNA: TGCAGTGCTGTCCCCGGGACTAGCGGGGGGTTGACACTAGAGACCCAGTACTTC.

This clonotype showed up just a few times. This chain links TRBV7-9 with TRBJ2-7; 7 bases match TRBD1. V was pared by 4 bases and J by 0 bases, with 12 bases of the junction left unmatched. The CDR3 totals 17 residues. CDR1 and CDR2 from the germline V gene are SEHNR and FQNEAQ (reference sequence). CDR3 loop: CASSSTYRQGSSYEQYF. CDR3 nucleotide sequence: TGTGCCAGCAGCTCTACTTACCGACAGGGATCCTCCTACGAGCAGTACTTC.

The CDR3 region is CASSYGDSPTAPLHF. The CDR3 bases are TGTGCCAGCAGTTACGGTGACAGTCCTACGGCACCCCTCCACTTT. This chain uses TRBV6-8 with TRBJ1-6; tentative D call: TRBD1 (5 bases). There are 15 residues in the CDR3. Germline V gives CDR1 MNHGY, CDR2 SAAAGT. Trimming took 2 bases from V and 11 from J, leaving 16 bases between them.